The table lists the clone carrying this T cell receptor (beta chain) with a few counts. The data were taken from a study of spatial heterogeneity in lung cancer. Every molecule of TCR cDNA had its own unique molecular identifier. One entry per CDR3 protein results from TCRdb running MiXCR on the 5' RACE reads. The sample carries 30,000 to 35,000 distinct CDR3 sequences, 8.5% to 12% recorded once. This sample's time point: blood at routine non-recurrence follow-up after resection. Trimming cost V 5 bases and J 6 bases, with 16 bases left between them. CDR1 and CDR2 from the germline V gene are SGHTA and FQGTGA. CDR3 length equals 15 residues.

The TCR was taken from a female donor with early-stage non-small cell lung cancer. This material consisted of PBMCs, taken at follow-up. The J gene is TRBJ2-2, the V gene TRBV7-3; a weak D match, TRBD1 (5 bases). CDR3 loop: CASSARGHLAGELFF. The CDR3 nucleotides are TGTGCCAGCAGCGCCAGAGGACATTTGGCCGGGGAGCTGTTTTTT.